One and the same sample provided the 26 T cell receptor beta chains below, sequenced in a study of monozygotic twins with inflammatory bowel disease. From its re-call of the 5' RACE reads, TCRdb lists each CDR3 protein once, without DNA. The table gives about 140,000 distinct CDR3 sequences; the top ten clones make up over 1% of it. The sequenced sample was blood. The origin of the receptors is a human donor with ulcerative colitis or Crohn's disease, or a healthy co-twin of an affected twin (not recorded which).

This chain links TRBV27 with TRBJ1-2; there is no DNA to check the TCRdb D call of TRBD1. The CDR3 has 15 amino acids. From germline, CDR1 is MNHEY and CDR2 SMNVEV (reference sequence). CDR3 region: CASSLSRAGSYGYTF.

The chain is built from TRBV2 and TRBJ1-2. There are 14 residues in the CDR3. Germline CDR1 is SNHLY and CDR2 is FYNNEI. The CDR3 sequence is CASSGTLGGYGYTF.

This chain connects TRBV12-3 or TRBV12-4 to TRBJ1-3. The CDR3 is 12 amino acids. The CDR3 is CASSLEGITIYF.

The rearrangement uses TRBV5-1 and TRBJ2-7. The CDR3 spans 13 residues. Germline lookup yields CDR1 SGHRS and CDR2 YFSETQ. CDR3 sequence reads: CASSLAETYEQYF. The full variable domain, rest sourced from reference TRBV5-1 and TRBJ2-7, is KAGVTQTPRYLIKTRGQQVTLSCSPISGHRSVSWYQQTPGQGLQFLFEYFSETQRNKGNFPGRFSGRQFSNSRSEMNVSTLELGDSALYLCASSLAETYEQYFGPGTRLTVT.

This chain uses TRBV6-5 with TRBJ2-5; TCRdb proposes TRBD1, but this gene call is untestable without DNA. CDR1 and CDR2 (germline): MNHEY, SVGAGI. This CDR3 is built from 15 residues. CDR3 residues: CASSYSRQGWETQYF.

The J gene is TRBJ2-2, the V gene TRBV20-1; the TCRdb D gene call, TRBD1, has no DNA to confirm it. Per germline, CDR1 DFQATT and CDR2 SNEGSKA (reference sequence). The CDR3 is 14 residues long. CDR3 residues: CSARNPGRAGELFF.

This chain uses TRBV7-2 with TRBJ2-1. From germline, CDR1 is SGHTA and CDR2 FQGNSA. The CDR3 is made up of 15 amino acids. CDR3 region: CASSLAPGIYNEQFF.

The chain recombines TRBV5-1 with TRBJ2-1; TCRdb returns TRBD2, unconfirmable since there is no DNA. Germline loops: CDR1 SGHRS, CDR2 YFSETQ. The CDR3 has 17 residues. CDR3 sequence: CASSWTSGRLTYNEQFF.

The V call is TRBV7-3, the J call TRBJ1-1. Germline V gene sequence: CDR1 SGHTA, CDR2 FQGTGA. The CDR3 extends over 13 amino acids. This chain's CDR3 is CASSSNWNTEAFF.

The V and J genes are TRBV2 and TRBJ1-5. The CDR3 is 13 residues long. From germline, CDR1 is SNHLY and CDR2 FYNNEI. The CDR3 sequence: CASSETPRGSQHF.

The V gene is TRBV7-6, the J gene TRBJ1-1; there is no DNA to check the TCRdb D call of TRBD1. CDR1 is SGHVS, CDR2 FNYEAQ, per germline. This CDR3 comprises 15 residues. The CDR3 here is CASSLVAGANTEAFF.

The chain links TRBV12-3 or TRBV12-4 to TRBJ2-2; as DNA is missing, the TRBD2 call by TCRdb cannot be tested. This CDR3 region has 14 residues. CDR3 protein: CAFPPGGRTGELFF.

J is TRBJ2-5 and V is TRBV5-1; no DNA is available, so the TRBD2 call from TCRdb remains unchecked. This CDR3 region has 12 residues. Germline loops: CDR1 SGHRS, CDR2 YFSETQ. The CDR3 loop is CASSYGQEVSYF.

The chain uses TRBV10-3 and TRBJ1-5; TCRdb calls TRBD1, which cannot be checked without DNA. The CDR3 spans 13 residues. The germline gives CDR1 ENHRY, CDR2 SYGVKD. CDR3 sequence reads: CATRARGNQPQHF.

The genes are TRBV7-2 and TRBJ2-7; lacking DNA, the TRBD2 call made by TCRdb goes unchecked. CDR1 SGHTA and CDR2 FQGNSA come from the germline V gene. The CDR3 loop spans 14 amino acids. The CDR3 loop is CAGSLASGMGEQYF.

The rearrangement uses TRBV6-1 and TRBJ2-7; TCRdb's assignment of TRBD2 cannot be checked, as there is no DNA. The CDR3 runs 21 residues. The germline gives CDR1 MNHNS, CDR2 SASEGT. CDR3 in amino acids: CASSALGPGTSGNPTSYEQYF.

The chain joins TRBV24-1 to TRBJ2-5; TCRdb's D call of TRBD1 is untestable without DNA. The germline V gene has CDR1 KGHDR and CDR2 SFDVKD. The CDR3 spans 16 residues. The CDR3 here is CATSDPYRASQETQYF.

The chain uses TRBV4-1 and TRBJ1-2. The CDR3 loop spans 13 amino acids. Germline V CDR1 and CDR2: MGHRA, YSYEKL. The CDR3 region is CASSQGLKYGYTF.

The chain joins TRBV7-9 to TRBJ2-7; with no DNA, the TCRdb D assignment of TRBD1 cannot be verified. The V gene's germline CDR1 is SEHNR and CDR2 FQNEAQ (reference sequence). The CDR3 runs 14 residues. The CDR3 here is CASSRTGVAYEQYF.

The chain joins TRBV14 to TRBJ2-2; the TCRdb D gene call, TRBD1, has no DNA to confirm it. Germline V lookup: CDR1 SGHDN, CDR2 FVKESK. CDR3 length equals 14 residues. CDR3 sequence: CASSGQRFTGELFF.

The chain joins TRBV3-1 to TRBJ1-5. Germline V gene lookup returns CDR1 LGHDT and CDR2 YNNKEL (reference sequence). The CDR3 has 15 residues. The chain's CDR3 is CASSQSHSSNQPQHF.

The chain combines TRBV11-3 with TRBJ2-3; no DNA is available, so the TRBD2 call from TCRdb remains unchecked. Germline lookup yields CDR1 SGHNT and CDR2 YENEEA. The CDR3 sequence is 16 residues long. The chain's CDR3 is CASSFKLAGGMDTQYF.

The chain joins TRBV15 to TRBJ1-5. Germline V gene sequence: CDR1 LNHNV, CDR2 YYDKDF (reference sequence). CDR3 length equals 16 residues. This chain's CDR3 is CATSRGGGVRNQPQHF.

The CDR3 is CASSLAQQPANEQFF. The chain employs TRBV7-6 and TRBJ2-1. This CDR3 region has 15 residues. From germline, CDR1 is SGHVS and CDR2 FNYEAQ.

V and J are TRBV6-1 and TRBJ1-4. The CDR3 spans 15 residues. CDR1 and CDR2 from the germline V gene are MNHNS and SASEGT. The chain's CDR3 is CASSELGATNEKLFF.

V gene TRBV5-4 combines with J gene TRBJ2-2; as DNA is missing, the TRBD1 call by TCRdb cannot be tested. This CDR3 has 14 residues. Per the germline V gene, CDR1 is SGHNT and CDR2 is YYREEE (reference sequence). The CDR3 is CASSLVRGPGELFF.